This T cell receptor (beta chain) was sequenced during a study of T cell responses to AZD1222 COVID-19 vaccine. About this clone itself: Antigen unknown.

Points from the study as a whole: Females outnumbered males among donors, who were mostly white British; clonal diversity was possibly underestimated. Among AZD1222 vaccinees, only five or six were seropositive at baseline.

Assay: immunoSEQ multiplex PCR; the TCRdb copy retains only in-frame clones and omits some. Of 120,000 or so clones detected, around nine tenths appear once; the ten largest clones hold under 35%. With V trimmed by 4 bases and J by 1 base, 2 bases remained unmatched. Germline values: CDR1 SQVTM, CDR2 ANQGSEA. The CDR3 loop spans 15 amino acids. The sample here was peripheral blood, taken on day 0 of AZD1222 vaccination. This sequence joins TRBV29-1 and TRBJ2-3; 13 nucleotides agree with TRBD2. The sequence derives from an adult in good health. CDR3: CSVGGTSGGTDTQYF. DNA for the CDR3: TGCAGCGTTGGAGGGACTAGCGGGGGCACAGATACGCAGTATTTT.